This T cell receptor beta chain stems from a study of shared clonotypes between healthy human individuals. CDR3 length equals 15 residues. V was cut by 0 bases and J by 3 bases, with 9 bases left in between. CDR1 SGHAT and CDR2 FQNNGV come from the germline V gene. Study-wide results and caveats: Larger estimated richness was generally seen in naive subsets than in memory subsets.

Worth noting for this clone: Its antigen is undetermined.

Profiling relied on immunoSEQ multiplex PCR, and the TCRdb table lists in-frame clones only, not all of them. The repertoire holds 2 million to 3 million clones, with around 94% as singletons. The V call is TRBV11-2, the J call TRBJ1-3, with D uncertain. The specimen was naive CD4+ T cells sorted from blood. Subset indicated: CD45RA+ positively selected. The TCR sequence derives from a man between 18 and 29 years old in good health. CDR3 sequence (DNA): TGTGCCAGCAGCTTAGACGGGAGGGTTGGAAACACCATATATTTT. The encoded protein is CASSLDGRVGNTIYF.